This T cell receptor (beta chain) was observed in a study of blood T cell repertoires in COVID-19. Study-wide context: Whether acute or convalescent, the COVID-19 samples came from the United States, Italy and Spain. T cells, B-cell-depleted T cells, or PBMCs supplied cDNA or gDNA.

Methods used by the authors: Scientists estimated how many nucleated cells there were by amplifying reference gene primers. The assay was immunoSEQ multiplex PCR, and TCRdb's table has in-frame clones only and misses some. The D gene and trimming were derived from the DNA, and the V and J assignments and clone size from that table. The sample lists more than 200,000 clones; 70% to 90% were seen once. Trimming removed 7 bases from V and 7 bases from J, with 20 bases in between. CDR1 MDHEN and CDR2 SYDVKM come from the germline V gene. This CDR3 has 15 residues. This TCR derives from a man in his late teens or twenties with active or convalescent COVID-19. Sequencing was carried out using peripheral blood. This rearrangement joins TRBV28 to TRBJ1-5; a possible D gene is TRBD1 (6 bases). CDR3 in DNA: TGTGCCAGCACCCCAATCGGGAGGGGGGGACAGCCCCAGCATTTT. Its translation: CASTPIGRGGQPQHF.